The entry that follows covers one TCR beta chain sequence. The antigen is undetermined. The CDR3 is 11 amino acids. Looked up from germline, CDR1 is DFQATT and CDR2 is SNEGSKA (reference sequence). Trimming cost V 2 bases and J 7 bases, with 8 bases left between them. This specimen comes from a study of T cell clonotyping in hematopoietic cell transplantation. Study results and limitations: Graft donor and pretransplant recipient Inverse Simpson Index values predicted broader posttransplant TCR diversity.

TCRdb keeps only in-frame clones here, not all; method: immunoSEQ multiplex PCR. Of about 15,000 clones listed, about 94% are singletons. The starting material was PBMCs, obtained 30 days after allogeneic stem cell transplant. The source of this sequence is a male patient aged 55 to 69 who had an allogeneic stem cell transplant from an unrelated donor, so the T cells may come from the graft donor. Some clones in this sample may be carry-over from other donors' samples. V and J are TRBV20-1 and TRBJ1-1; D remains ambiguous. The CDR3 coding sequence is TGCAGTGCTAGACCCGGCAGTGAAGCTTTCTTT. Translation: CSARPGSEAFF.